This is a list of T cell receptor beta chains from one sample in a study of T cell responses to AZD1222 COVID-19 vaccine. This table comes from immunoSEQ multiplex PCR, and its TCRdb copy is limited to in-frame clones, with some not included. This sample has about 150,000 clones, with about 87% found just once. The sample was peripheral blood, taken on day 0 of AZD1222 vaccination. The receptors derive from an adult in good health. The CDR3 runs from the conserved cysteine through the conserved F or W. Fields, in order: J gene, clone size, V gene, D gene, CDR3 protein, CDR3 DNA. A D gene is named only where the DNA matches it firmly. The size field is filled for only some rows; it gives once, few, many or a size class.

J: TRBJ1-5
size: .
V: TRBV10-2
D: .
CDR3: CASSDPSYSNQPQHF
DNA: TGCGCCAGCAGCGACCCGTCGTATAGCAATCAGCCCCAGCATTTT

J: TRBJ1-1
size: few
V: TRBV7-9
D: .
CDR3: CASSSLGGNTEAFF
DNA: TGTGCCAGCAGCTCTCTAGGGGGGAATACTGAAGCTTTCTTT

J: TRBJ1-5
size: .
V: TRBV19
D: .
CDR3: CASSPWNGDQPQHF
DNA: TGTGCCAGTAGTCCCTGGAACGGTGATCAGCCCCAGCATTTT

J: TRBJ1-4
size: once
V: TRBV3-1/TRBV3-2
D: TRBD1
CDR3: CASRTGTGGEKLFF
DNA: TGTGCCAGCAGGACCGGGACAGGGGGTGAAAAACTGTTTTTT

J: TRBJ2-1
size: .
V: TRBV19
D: .
CDR3: CATLEAGLYNEQFF
DNA: TGTGCCACACTCGAGGCGGGACTCTACAATGAGCAGTTCTTC

J: TRBJ1-5
size: .
V: TRBV2
D: TRBD1
CDR3: CASSIYRDSSNQPQHF
DNA: TGTGCCAGCAGTATTTACCGGGACAGTAGCAATCAGCCCCAGCATTTT

J: TRBJ1-5
size: .
V: TRBV12-3/TRBV12-4
D: .
CDR3: CASSSIGDQPQHF
DNA: TGTGCCAGCAGTTCGATAGGGGATCAGCCCCAGCATTTT

J: TRBJ2-3
size: .
V: TRBV11-2
D: .
CDR3: CASSLDRNTQYF
DNA: TGTGCCAGCAGCTTAGACCGTAATACGCAGTATTTT

J: TRBJ1-4
size: .
V: TRBV7-9
D: .
CDR3: CASSQSGGGEKLFF
DNA: TGTGCCAGCAGCCAATCCGGGGGTGGAGAAAAACTGTTTTTT

J: TRBJ1-6
size: .
V: TRBV6-5
D: .
CDR3: CASMTKVENSPLHF
DNA: TGTGCCAGCATGACAAAGGTGGAGAATTCACCCCTCCACTTT

J: TRBJ2-2
size: .
V: TRBV11-3
D: .
CDR3: CASSLDHGNTGELFF
DNA: TGTGCCAGCAGCTTAGATCACGGTAACACCGGGGAGCTGTTTTTT

J: TRBJ1-6
size: once
V: TRBV21-1
D: .
CDR3: CASSKVARQQNSPLHF
DNA: TGTGCCAGCAGCAAAGTTGCGAGACAGCAGAATTCACCCCTCCACTTT

J: TRBJ2-1
size: .
V: TRBV2
D: .
CDR3: CASSEGTEQFF
DNA: TGTGCCAGCAGTGAGGGTACCGAGCAGTTCTTC

J: TRBJ1-5
size: .
V: TRBV6-5
D: TRBD1
CDR3: CASSSGTGGLNQPQHF
DNA: TGTGCCAGCAGTTCCGGGACAGGGGGACTCAATCAGCCCCAGCATTTT

J: TRBJ1-2
size: .
V: TRBV19
D: .
CDR3: CASSRSGYGYTF
DNA: TGTGCCAGTAGTAGATCAGGCTATGGCTACACCTTC

J: TRBJ1-5
size: .
V: TRBV6-2/TRBV6-3
D: .
CDR3: CASSFPPWGNRPQHF
DNA: TGTGCCAGCAGTTTTCCGCCTTGGGGCAATCGGCCCCAGCATTTT

J: TRBJ2-3
size: once
V: TRBV7-3
D: .
CDR3: CASSLGMGRGGNTQYF
DNA: TGTGCCAGCAGCCTCGGGATGGGCAGGGGCGGAAATACGCAGTATTTT

J: TRBJ1-2
size: .
V: TRBV27
D: TRBD1
CDR3: CASSGVQGAGGYTF
DNA: TGTGCCAGCAGTGGAGTACAGGGGGCGGGTGGCTACACCTTC

J: TRBJ1-5
size: .
V: TRBV21-1
D: .
CDR3: CASSKDGQNQPQHF
DNA: TGTGCCAGCAGCAAAGACGGCCAGAATCAGCCCCAGCATTTT

J: TRBJ2-6
size: .
V: TRBV10-3
D: .
CDR3: CAISGSPPGAGANVLTF
DNA: TGTGCCATCAGTGGGAGCCCCCCAGGGGCCGGGGCCAACGTCCTGACTTTC

J: TRBJ1-3
size: .
V: TRBV19
D: .
CDR3: CASSPGVSGNTIYF
DNA: TGTGCCAGTAGTCCAGGGGTCTCTGGAAACACCATATATTTT

J: TRBJ2-5
size: .
V: TRBV7-7
D: TRBD2
CDR3: CATDAGTSGGPSQETQYF
DNA: TGTGCTACCGACGCCGGGACTAGCGGGGGGCCCTCCCAAGAGACCCAGTACTTC

J: TRBJ2-1
size: .
V: TRBV11-3
D: .
CDR3: CASSVGRISYNEQFF
DNA: TGTGCCAGCAGCGTAGGACGGATCTCCTACAATGAGCAGTTCTTC

J: TRBJ2-1
size: once
V: TRBV24-1
D: .
CDR3: CATAAGATSYNEQFF
DNA: TGTGCCACCGCCGCCGGGGCAACGTCCTACAATGAGCAGTTCTTC

J: TRBJ2-1
size: .
V: TRBV11-2
D: .
CDR3: CASSRGSAPGVDEQFF
DNA: TGTGCCAGCAGCAGAGGGTCCGCCCCCGGGGTTGATGAGCAGTTCTTC

J: TRBJ2-7
size: .
V: TRBV5-4
D: TRBD1
CDR3: CASSSPGTGYEQYF
DNA: TGTGCCAGCAGCTCGCCCGGGACAGGTTACGAGCAGTACTTC

J: TRBJ1-1
size: .
V: TRBV7-2
D: .
CDR3: CASSLAQGQNTEAFF
DNA: TGTGCCAGCAGCTTAGCGCAGGGACAAAACACTGAAGCTTTCTTT

J: TRBJ2-7
size: .
V: TRBV7-2
D: .
CDR3: CASSLGGASSYEQYF
DNA: TGTGCCAGCAGCTTAGGGGGCGCGAGCTCCTACGAGCAGTACTTC

J: TRBJ2-7
size: .
V: TRBV12-3/TRBV12-4
D: .
CDR3: CASSSRYEQYF
DNA: TGTGCCAGCAGTTCCCGCTACGAGCAGTACTTC